What follows describes a single T cell receptor beta chain. Its antigen is not known. Sequence at one end of the junction differs from germline and may be a read error. The sample comes from a study of immune heterogeneity within non-small cell lung tumors. The template for each sample was roughly 600 ng of genomic DNA, which had been extracted from bulk tumor tissue. Each primary tumor yielded several biopsies, collected far apart from one another at surgery. Patients had untreated, newly diagnosed non-small cell lung cancer and underwent curative surgery. Germline V gives CDR1 SEHNR, CDR2 FQNEAQ (reference sequence). The CDR3 loop spans 14 amino acids. Whole-study findings and limits: The study found identical dominant CDR3 beta clonotypes recurring across tumor sites within a patient, alongside site-unique high-frequency clones. Patients largely differed in their high-frequency T-cell receptor beta clonotypes. Statistically, local T-cell clonality exhibited a moderate yet significant correlation with local tumor mutational burden (R about 0.3).

The TCR beta CDR3 region underwent multiplex PCR amplification with 32 V and 13 J primers. TCRdb fed the multiplex PCR reads into MiXCR, producing one record per CDR3 protein. The sample contains some 9,800 distinct CDR3 sequences, about 17% of which appear only once. The TCR comes from a man aged 35 to 55 with non-small cell lung cancer. Input material: lung tumor tissue. V is TRBV7-9 and J is TRBJ2-5; D not resolved. CDR3 bases: TGTGCCAGCAGCTTAGTTATGTCCCAAGAGACCCATTACTTC. Translating it yields CASSLVMSQETHYF.